These 15 T cell receptor beta chains were all obtained from the same sample, sequenced in a study of cytomegalovirus exposure and HLA in healthy donors. Clones were read by immunoSEQ multiplex PCR, and TCRdb kept only the in-frame ones, dropping some. Of some 46,000 clones in the sample, 92% were seen once. Material: PBMCs. These receptors came from a man aged 18-30 years in good health and CMV-seronegative.

The gene calls are TRBV19 and TRBJ2-1; 13 bases match TRBD2. Germline V gene data show CDR1 as LNHDA and CDR2 as SQIVND (reference sequence). This CDR3 region has 14 residues. V dropped 1 base and J dropped 12; count of bases not matched to a gene: 3. CDR3 protein: CASSIGTSGRRQFF. The CDR3 DNA sequence: TGTGCCAGTAGTATAGGGACTAGCGGGAGAAGGCAGTTCTTC.

The sample holds a few counts of this clone. The genes are TRBV5-5 and TRBJ1-2, with D uncertain. Trimming removed 0 bases at V and 0 bases at J, with 15 bases between. The length of the CDR3 is 17 residues. CDR1 SGHKS and CDR2 YYEKEE come from the germline V gene (reference sequence). The CDR3 spells CASSLEEENTSNYGYTF. CDR3 DNA: TGTGCCAGCAGCTTGGAGGAGGAGAACACGTCTAACTATGGCTACACCTTC.

The V gene is TRBV5-1, the J gene TRBJ1-2; 11 nucleotides align to TRBD1. J lost 8 bases, V lost 4 bases, and 13 bases had no gene match. The CDR3 is made up of 16 amino acids. Germline V gene sequence: CDR1 SGHRS, CDR2 YFSETQ. The CDR3 coding sequence is TGCGCCAGCAGCCCGGAAACCGGACAGGGGGCGGTCGGCTACACCTTC. Amino acids: CASSPETGQGAVGYTF.

The chain joins TRBV20-1 to TRBJ2-3; D unresolved. Germline CDR1 and CDR2: DFQATT and SNEGSKA (reference sequence). The V end lost 5 bases, the J end lost 2 bases, and 5 bases lay between the germline ends. The CDR3 sequence is 11 residues long. The CDR3 coding sequence is TGCAGTGCTCTATTCACAGATACGCAGTATTTT. This sequence encodes CSALFTDTQYF.

The chain employs TRBV6-5 and TRBJ2-2; TRBD2 agrees at 8 bases. The germline V gene has CDR1 MNHEY and CDR2 SVGAGI. CDR3 length: 14 amino acids. J lost 1 base, V lost 10 bases, and 5 bases had no gene match. The CDR3, as DNA: TGTGCCACCTTGCTAGCGGGGAACACCGGGGAGCTGTTTTTT. Translating gives CATLLAGNTGELFF.

The chain carries TRBV29-1 and TRBJ1-1; no firm D call. There are 12 residues in the CDR3. Deletions cut 2 bases from V and 5 bases from J, with 9 bases between. Per germline, CDR1 SQVTM and CDR2 ANQGSEA. The CDR3 here is CSVEHGETEAFF. The CDR3 coding sequence is TGCAGCGTTGAACACGGGGAGACTGAAGCTTTCTTT.

The V call is TRBV5-8, the J call TRBJ2-2, with D tentatively TRBD2 (6 bases). Germline lookup yields CDR1 SGHTS and CDR2 YDEGEE. Trimming took 3 bases from V and 0 from J, leaving 15 bases between them. CDR3 length: 17 residues. DNA for the CDR3: TGTGCCAGCAGCTCATACAGGCGGGGTTCGAACACCGGGGAGCTGTTTTTT. Residues: CASSSYRRGSNTGELFF.

This sequence joins TRBV7-2 and TRBJ1-5; the D gene is possibly TRBD1 (5 bases). The germline gives CDR1 SGHTA, CDR2 FQGNSA. Trimming took 1 base from V and 0 from J, leaving 10 bases between them. This CDR3 has 16 residues. DNA for the CDR3: TGTGCCAGCAGCTTAGGGACACCATATAGCAATCAGCCCCAGCATTTT. Protein sequence: CASSLGTPYSNQPQHF.

This clone was found once. The rearrangement links TRBV2 to TRBJ2-7, with 8 bases identical to TRBD1. Germline assignment: CDR1 SNHLY and CDR2 FYNNEI. Trimming cost V 5 bases and J 7 bases; bases outside gene matches: 7. The CDR3 has 13 residues. CDR3 nucleotides: TGTGCCAGCAGTCGGACAGGGCTGAGGGAGCAGTACTTC. Protein sequence: CASSRTGLREQYF.

This chain uses TRBV4-1 with TRBJ2-5; D is unresolved. The CDR3 sequence is 13 residues long. CDR1 is MGHRA and CDR2 is YSYEKL in the germline V gene. V lost 3 bases and J 4 bases, leaving 9 bases between the germline ends. CDR3 sequence reads: CASSQAYPETQYF. CDR3 sequence (DNA): TGCGCCAGCAGCCAGGCATACCCAGAGACCCAGTACTTC.

J is TRBJ1-1 and V is TRBV7-9; maybe TRBD1 (6 bases). V was clipped by 5 bases and J by 2 bases, with 21 bases between them. The V gene's germline CDR1 is SEHNR and CDR2 FQNEAQ (reference sequence). The CDR3 loop spans 17 amino acids. The CDR3 sequence: CASSPTVLQGINTEAFF. The CDR3, as DNA: TGTGCCAGCAGCCCAACGGTCCTCCAGGGGATAAACACTGAAGCTTTCTTT.

The chain carries TRBV19 and TRBJ2-6, with TRBD2 matching over 14 bases. Trimming removed 5 bases from V and 4 bases from J; junction bases left unmatched: 4. This CDR3 has 17 residues. Germline V lookup: CDR1 LNHDA, CDR2 SQIVND (reference sequence). CDR3 sequence: CASSRLAGGGGANVLTF. CDR3 nucleotides: TGTGCCAGTAGTCGACTAGCGGGAGGGGGCGGGGCCAACGTCCTGACTTTC.

The chain is built from TRBV4-2 and TRBJ2-7; 10 bases line up with TRBD1. Germline CDR1 reads LGHNA; CDR2 reads YNFKEQ. CDR3 length equals 16 residues. Germline trimming cut 3 bases from V and 3 bases from J; bases unmatched to any gene: 8. Written as DNA, the CDR3 is TGTGCCAGCAGCCACACGGGACAGGGGACTTACTACGAGCAGTACTTC. Translating gives CASSHTGQGTYYEQYF.

V gene TRBV7-3 combines with J gene TRBJ2-1; no reliable D call. From germline, CDR1 is SGHTA and CDR2 FQGTGA. Trimming took 0 bases from V and 6 from J, leaving 6 bases between them. The CDR3 is 13 residues long. The CDR3 DNA reads TGTGCCAGCAGCTTAACCCGAGGCAATGAGCAGTTCTTC. Translating it yields CASSLTRGNEQFF. Together with reference TRBV7-3 and TRBJ2-1, the CDR3 gives the full variable domain: GAGVSQTPSNKVTEKGKYVELRCDPISGHTALYWYRQSLGQGPEFLIYFQGTGAADDSGLPNDRFFAVRPEGSVSTLKIQRTERGDSAVYLCASSLTRGNEQFFGPGTRLTVL.

This clone was detected only a few times. V and J are TRBV6-6 and TRBJ2-1; 9 positions match TRBD1. The length of the CDR3 is 14 residues. V shed 6 bases and J 15 bases; nucleotides not matched to a gene: 15. Germline V lookup: CDR1 MNHNY, CDR2 SVGAGI (reference sequence). The CDR3 DNA sequence: TGTGCCAGCAGCCCCGGGACAGGGTTCGGTTTATTGTTCTTC. This translates into CASSPGTGFGLLFF.